This T cell receptor beta chain was sequenced for a study of T cell clonality in common variable immunodeficiency. Study observations and caveats: What drives increased CVID clonality needs T cell subpopulation sequencing. Links between repertoire features and CVID complications were heterogeneity-limited. CVID subjects showed higher TCRbeta clonality than healthy controls.

Equal genomic DNA amounts from CVID and control samples were sequenced. Generated by immunoSEQ multiplex PCR, the TCRdb table keeps only in-frame clones and is missing some. The counts give about 60,000 clones, none of them seen only once; around 1.7% is held by the top ten. Of note for this clone: Antigen unknown. The observed sequence ends 3 residues before the CDR3 terminus, with the missing tail filled in from the germline J gene.

V gave up 4 bases and J gave up 5 bases, with 11 bases separating them. Germline CDR1 and CDR2: MNHEY and SMNVEV (reference sequence). This CDR3 contains 13 residues. This receptor was taken from a person between 18 and 70 years old in good health. Material for sequencing was peripheral blood mononuclear cells. V is TRBV27 and J is TRBJ2-5, with no clear D. The CDR3 spells CASSYQDGETQYF. CDR3 DNA (partial): TGTGCCAGCAGTTACCAGGATGGGGAGACC.